This T cell receptor beta chain was captured in a study of a mutant IDH1 vaccine in newly diagnosed glioma. Overall study: Initiation of the vaccine course occurred 4-6 weeks after radiotherapy alone, or alongside temozolomide cycles. Previous treatment comprised radiotherapy, temozolomide, or both, mostly both. Notes on the study in general: Of the patients, roughly 95% had vaccine-induced immune responses.

The CDR3 is 10 amino acids. V shed 6 bases and J 13 bases; nucleotides not matched to a gene: 4. The germline V gene encodes CDR1 MNHEY and CDR2 SVGAGI. Time point specified: week 35, safety follow-up. The content of each vaccine dose was 300 ug of mutant IDH1 20-mer peptide, and topical imiquimod accompanied it. On this clone: Its antigen remains unidentified.

Repertoires were generated with immunoSEQ multiplex PCR, while TCRdb's copy carries only in-frame clones and drops some. This repertoire shows about 69,000 clones, about 88% found once; its top ten account for 1.5% to 2.5%. This chain joins TRBV6-5 and TRBJ2-3; 7 nucleotides agree with TRBD1. The sequences come from PBMCs, collected from a glioma patient whose treatment included an IDH1 peptide vaccine. This TCR came from a man aged 25 to 45 with glioma. Written as DNA, the CDR3 is TGTGCCAGCAGGGAAGGGACAGAGTATTTT. It specifies CASREGTEYF.